This note documents a single T cell receptor (beta chain) sequence. The table came from immunoSEQ multiplex PCR; TCRdb's copy has only in-frame clones and leaves some out. The sample contains some 430,000 clones, less than 95% of which appear only once. There are 14 residues in the CDR3. Germline loops: CDR1 SGHAT, CDR2 FQNNGV. Trimming took 5 bases from V and 3 from J, leaving 11 bases between them. The entry originates in a study of blood T cell repertoires in COVID-19. Recovered status in Cohort 3 required two negative PCRs, clearance, or symptom resolution. The rearrangement links TRBV11-2 to TRBJ2-1; weak D call: TRBD2 (6 bases). The source of this sequence is a man between 18 and 29 years old who had recovered from COVID-19. The sequencing sample was made of PBMCs or T cells enriched from blood (not recorded which). CDR3 in DNA: TGTGCCAGCAGCGGAATGGAGGGCTACAATGAGCAGTTCTTC. Amino acids: CASSGMEGYNEQFF.